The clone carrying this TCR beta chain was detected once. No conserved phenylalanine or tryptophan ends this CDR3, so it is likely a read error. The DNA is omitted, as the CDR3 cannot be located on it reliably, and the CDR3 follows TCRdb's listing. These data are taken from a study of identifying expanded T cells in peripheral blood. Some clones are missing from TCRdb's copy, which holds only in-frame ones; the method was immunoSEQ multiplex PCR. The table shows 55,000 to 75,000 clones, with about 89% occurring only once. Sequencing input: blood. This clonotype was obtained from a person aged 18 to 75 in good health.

The CDR3 loop is CATSRDRGQGSDY. The chain joins TRBV15 to TRBJ1-2; no DNA check was done on the table's D call, TRBD1. The CDR3 is 13 amino acids long, termini counted. The V gene's germline CDR1 is LNHNV and CDR2 YYDKDF (reference sequence).